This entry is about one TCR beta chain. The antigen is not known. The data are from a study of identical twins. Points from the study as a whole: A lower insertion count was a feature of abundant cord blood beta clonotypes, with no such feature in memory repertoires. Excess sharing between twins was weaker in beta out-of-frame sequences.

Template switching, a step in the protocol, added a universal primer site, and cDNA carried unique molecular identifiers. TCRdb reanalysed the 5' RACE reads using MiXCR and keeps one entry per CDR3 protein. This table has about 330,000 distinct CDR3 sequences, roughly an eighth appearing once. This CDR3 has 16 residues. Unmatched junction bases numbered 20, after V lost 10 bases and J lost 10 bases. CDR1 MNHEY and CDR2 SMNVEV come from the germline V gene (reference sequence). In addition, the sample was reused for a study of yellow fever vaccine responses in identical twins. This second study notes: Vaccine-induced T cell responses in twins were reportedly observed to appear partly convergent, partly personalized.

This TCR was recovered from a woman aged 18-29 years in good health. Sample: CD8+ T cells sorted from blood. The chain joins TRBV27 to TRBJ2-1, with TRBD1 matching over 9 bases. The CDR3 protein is CATTAPQGALSREQFF. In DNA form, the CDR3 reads TGTGCCACCACGGCCCCACAGGGGGCGCTTTCACGGGAGCAGTTCTTC.